One and the same sample provided the 32 T cell receptor beta chains below, sequenced in a study of response to subunit inactivated influenza vaccine. TCRdb ran MiXCR on the RT-PCR reads and lists one entry per CDR3 protein. The profile shows roughly 650,000 distinct CDR3 sequences, about 15% of them singletons. Specimen: PBMCs from blood, collected less than 15 days before vaccination. The receptors here all came from a man in his fifties who received an inactivated influenza vaccine.

The rearrangement joins TRBV5-1 to TRBJ2-3; D possibly matches TRBD1 or TRBD2 (6 bases each). CDR3 length: 14 amino acids. Germline V gene sequence: CDR1 SGHRS, CDR2 YFSETQ. The V end lost 1 base, the J end lost 9 bases, and 15 bases lay between the germline ends. The CDR3 DNA follows: TGCGCCAGCAGCTTGTTCGGGAGAGGGGGGACGCAGTATTTT. Its translation: CASSLFGRGGTQYF. Using reference TRBV5-1 and TRBJ2-3 for the parts outside the CDR3, the full variable domain is KAGVTQTPRYLIKTRGQQVTLSCSPISGHRSVSWYQQTPGQGLQFLFEYFSETQRNKGNFPGRFSGRQFSNSRSEMNVSTLELGDSALYLCASSLFGRGGTQYFGPGTRLTVL.

On this clonotype: A much larger clonotype is one base distant, so this may be a read error. The chain couples TRBV6-1 to TRBJ2-1, with 11 bases that match TRBD2. The CDR3 consists of 15 residues. The V gene's germline CDR1 is MNHNS and CDR2 SASEGT. For the CDR3, the DNA is TGTGGCAGCAGCACTTCTAGCGGGGGGTACAATGAGCAGTTCTTC. This encodes CGSSTSSGGYNEQFF.

V usage is TRBV12-3 or TRBV12-4 and J usage is TRBJ2-3; the match to TRBD2 covers 11 bases. Trimming removed 4 bases from V and 2 bases from J; junction bases left unmatched: 8. This CDR3 comprises 17 residues. Here the CDR3 DNA reads TGTGCCAGCAGTTCGGTCACTAGCGGGGGAGACACAGATACGCAGTATTTT. Its translation is CASSSVTSGGDTDTQYF.

This clonotype has just a few counts. V and J are TRBV2 and TRBJ2-7, with D maybe TRBD2 (7 bases). Germline V gene sequence: CDR1 SNHLY, CDR2 FYNNEI. V shed 7 bases and J shed 5 bases, with 18 bases lying between them. The CDR3 length is 14 residues. CDR3 protein: CASTRPRGAHEQYF. CDR3 in DNA: TGTGCCAGCACTCGCCCACGGGGGGCCCACGAGCAGTACTTC.

The chain uses TRBV6-5 and TRBJ2-3, with 9 bases aligning to TRBD2. This CDR3 contains 14 residues. CDR1 MNHEY and CDR2 SVGAGI come from the germline V gene. Trimming removed 2 bases from V and 8 bases from J; junction bases left unmatched: 5. The CDR3 protein is CASSYTREGATQYF. The CDR3 DNA reads TGTGCCAGCAGTTACACGCGGGAGGGGGCTACGCAGTATTTT.

This chain joins TRBV4-1 and TRBJ2-2; tentative D call: TRBD2 (5 bases). This CDR3 has 16 amino acids. The germline gives CDR1 MGHRA, CDR2 YSYEKL. Trimming left V 2 bases short and J 3 bases short, with 13 bases between. CDR3 region: CASSQKPDFYTGELFF. The CDR3 bases are TGCGCCAGCAGCCAAAAACCGGACTTTTACACCGGGGAGCTGTTTTTT.

This clonotype was found many times. CDR3 in DNA: TGTGCCAGCAGCTTAGCGACGGGCACCGGGGAGCTGTTTTTT. Encoded protein: CASSLATGTGELFF. This chain joins TRBV7-9 and TRBJ2-2; D ambiguous. Trimming pared 0 bases from V and 4 bases from J, leaving 6 bases between. Germline assignment: CDR1 SEHNR and CDR2 FQNEAQ (reference sequence). The CDR3 has 14 residues.

This clonotype was seen more than once but under ten times. This chain connects TRBV7-3 to TRBJ2-1; 9 nucleotides line up with TRBD1. CDR3 length: 16 residues. Trimming at V came to 2 bases and at J to 8 bases, leaving 10 bases not matched to a gene. CDR1 and CDR2 (germline): SGHTA, FQGTGA. The CDR3, as DNA: TGTGCCAGCAGCTTAGGCAGGGACAGGGTAACTGATGAGCAGTTCTTC. Protein: CASSLGRDRVTDEQFF.

This clonotype turned up a few times. The rearrangement links TRBV10-2 to TRBJ2-5; 10 bases align to TRBD2. Germline V gives CDR1 WSHSY, CDR2 SAAADI. The ends lost 0 bases at V and 5 bases at J; junction bases unmatched: 9. The CDR3 sequence is 17 residues long. CDR3 residues: CASSESWRLAGKETQYF. In nucleotides, the CDR3 is TGCGCCAGCAGTGAGTCGTGGCGACTAGCGGGCAAGGAGACCCAGTACTTC.

In this sample, this clonotype turned up a few times. The V and J genes are TRBV7-9 and TRBJ2-7; D gene unclear. V gave up 1 base and J gave up 1 base, with 11 bases separating them. The V gene's germline CDR1 is SEHNR and CDR2 FQNEAQ (reference sequence). This CDR3 contains 15 residues. This CDR3 is CASSLGPSQSYEQYF. The CDR3 DNA follows: TGTGCCAGCAGCTTAGGCCCCTCGCAGTCCTACGAGCAGTACTTC.

The rearrangement links TRBV24-1 to TRBJ2-7; TRBD2 aligns across 9 bases. CDR1 and CDR2 (germline): KGHDR, SFDVKD. This CDR3 has 17 residues. The trim removed 7 bases at V and 1 base at J, leaving 13 bases unmatched. The CDR3 region has the DNA TGTGCCACCAGCCCCGGAGCGGGGGGTCCAGAATCCTACGAGCAGTACTTC. Protein: CATSPGAGGPESYEQYF.

This clonotype was picked up many times. This chain connects TRBV7-3 to TRBJ2-2, with D unresolved. V was cut by 5 bases and J by 2 bases, with 3 bases left in between. There are 12 residues in the CDR3. Looked up from germline, CDR1 is SGHTA and CDR2 is FQGTGA. This CDR3 is CASSINTGELFF. For the CDR3, the DNA is TGTGCCAGCAGCATCAACACCGGGGAGCTGTTTTTT. Drawing the rest from reference TRBV7-3 and TRBJ2-2, the complete variable domain is GAGVSQTPSNKVTEKGKYVELRCDPISGHTALYWYRQSLGQGPEFLIYFQGTGAADDSGLPNDRFFAVRPEGSVSTLKIQRTERGDSAVYLCASSINTGELFFGEGSRLTVL.

In this sample, this clonotype turned up a few times. The chain recombines TRBV7-9 with TRBJ2-5, with D perhaps matching TRBD1 (5 bases). The V gene lost 3 bases and the J gene lost 5 bases, with 19 bases spanning the gap. CDR3 length: 16 residues. CDR1 is SEHNR, CDR2 FQNEAQ, per germline (reference sequence). CDR3 bases: TGTGCCAGCAGCTTTTTAAGCTGGCCAGGGCGGGAGACCCAGTACTTC. It translates to CASSFLSWPGRETQYF.

This chain connects TRBV20-1 to TRBJ2-3; 7 nucleotides match TRBD2. Unmatched junction bases numbered 8, after V lost 0 bases and J lost 5 bases. The CDR3 has 15 amino acids. From germline, CDR1 is DFQATT and CDR2 SNEGSKA (reference sequence). CDR3 bases: TGCAGTGCTAGAGATGGGGGGGAGTGGAGAGATACGCAGTATTTT. This sequence encodes CSARDGGEWRDTQYF.

V usage is TRBV7-8 and J usage is TRBJ2-7, with a weak D call TRBD1 (6 bases). Per the germline V gene, CDR1 is SGHVS and CDR2 is FQNEAQ. CDR3 length: 18 residues. Trimming stripped 0 bases from V and 12 bases from J, with 30 bases between. CDR3 DNA: TGTGCCAGCAGCTTAGCGAGGCGGGTTCCCGGGACACCCTGGAAAGCGTACTTC. This translates into CASSLARRVPGTPWKAYF.

This clonotype was recorded many times. The CDR3 sequence: CASSQDRNYGYTF. CDR3 sequence (DNA): TGCGCCTCCTCCCAGGACCGAAACTATGGCTACACCTTC. This chain uses TRBV10-2 with TRBJ1-2; D is undetermined. V lost 11 bases and J lost 2, with 15 bases in between. Germline V gene lookup returns CDR1 WSHSY and CDR2 SAAADI. The CDR3 is 13 amino acids.

The V and J genes are TRBV7-9 and TRBJ2-1; TRBD2 is a possible D gene (5 bases). The CDR3 covers 14 residues. Trimming removed 1 base at V and 9 bases at J, with 13 bases between. The germline V gene encodes CDR1 SEHNR and CDR2 FQNEAQ (reference sequence). The CDR3 spells CASSLVGSRGEQFF. The CDR3 coding sequence is TGTGCCAGCAGCTTAGTCGGGTCTCGGGGTGAGCAGTTCTTC. The full variable domain, rest sourced from reference TRBV7-9 and TRBJ2-1, is DTGVSQNPRHKITKRGQNVTFRCDPISEHNRLYWYRQTLGQGPEFLTYFQNEAQLEKSRLLSDRFSAERPKGSFSTLEIQRTEQGDSAMYLCASSLVGSRGEQFFGPGTRLTVL.

This clonotype was recorded a few times. The chain combines TRBV15 with TRBJ2-3; 10 bases map to TRBD2. CDR1 is LNHNV, CDR2 YYDKDF, per germline (reference sequence). After removal of 3 bases from V and 4 bases from J, the junction contained 10 bases not matched to a gene. The CDR3 sequence is 17 residues long. In nucleotides, the CDR3 is TGTGCCACCAGCAGGGAGAAGGCCGGGACTAGCGCAGATACGCAGTATTTT. Protein: CATSREKAGTSADTQYF.

V is TRBV6-2 or TRBV6-3 and J is TRBJ2-3; 10 bases are a match to TRBD2. The CDR3 has 17 amino acids. CDR1 and CDR2 (germline): MNHEY, SVGEGT. V lost 2 bases and J lost 1; bases outside the gene matches: 6. CDR3 protein: CASSYLGLAERTDTQYF. DNA for the CDR3: TGTGCCAGCAGTTACCTCGGACTAGCGGAGCGCACAGATACGCAGTATTTT.

This clonotype has a handful of counts. The rearrangement links TRBV12-3 or TRBV12-4 to TRBJ2-2, with 11 bases identical to TRBD2. The CDR3 sequence is 17 residues long. The J segment lost 4 bases and the V segment lost 5 bases, leaving 9 bases of the junction unmatched. This CDR3 reads CASSPRLAGSITGELFF. As DNA, the CDR3 is TGTGCCAGCAGTCCTCGACTAGCGGGATCGATCACCGGGGAGCTGTTTTTT.

This clonotype showed up just a few times. The chain recombines TRBV20-1 with TRBJ2-1; the D is unclear. Germline CDR1 DFQATT, CDR2 SNEGSKA (reference sequence). The V and J ends lost 0 bases and 4 bases respectively, with 7 bases between them. CDR3 length: 13 amino acids. In nucleotides, the CDR3 is TGCAGTGCTAGAGATCTGCAGTACAATGAGCAGTTCTTC. Its protein product is CSARDLQYNEQFF.

This chain links TRBV30 with TRBJ1-6; D not certain. The CDR3 is made up of 14 amino acids. With 0 bases removed from V and 7 bases from J, the gap between germline ends came to 10 bases. CDR1 and CDR2 from the germline V gene are GTSNPN and SVGIG (reference sequence). In DNA, the CDR3 is TGTGCCTGGAGTGTACCAGGAGGCAATTCACCCCTCCACTTT. Its translation is CAWSVPGGNSPLHF.

V is TRBV27 and J is TRBJ2-7, with 12 nucleotides matching TRBD1. Germline V CDR1 and CDR2: MNHEY, SMNVEV (reference sequence). V lost 3 bases and J lost 7; bases outside the gene matches: 19. This CDR3 has 19 residues. CDR3: CASSFQISLGQGALREQYF. The CDR3 region has the DNA TGTGCCAGCAGTTTCCAAATTTCCCTGGGACAGGGGGCTCTTCGGGAGCAGTACTTC.

This clonotype has more than one count but fewer than ten. The CDR3: CASSPLGPTDGEQYF. In DNA form, the CDR3 reads TGTGCCAGCAGTCCCCTTGGGCCGACAGACGGCGAGCAGTACTTC. The genes are TRBV27 and TRBJ2-7; weak D call: TRBD1 (5 bases). Trimming shortened V by 5 bases and J by 6 bases, and 20 bases separated the two germline ends. The germline V gene has CDR1 MNHEY and CDR2 SMNVEV (reference sequence). The CDR3 totals 15 residues.

The chain employs TRBV14 and TRBJ1-6; D is ambiguous. Germline assignment: CDR1 SGHDN and CDR2 FVKESK. The CDR3 loop spans 14 amino acids. V gave up 0 bases and J gave up 7 bases, with 7 bases separating them. The CDR3, as DNA: TGTGCCAGCAGCCAAGAACCAGCGAATTCACCCCTCCACTTT. Protein: CASSQEPANSPLHF.

The table lists this clonotype with a few counts. J is TRBJ2-7 and V is TRBV12-3 or TRBV12-4; possible D gene TRBD1, 6 bases. V dropped 7 bases and J dropped 2 bases, with 18 bases sitting between them. There are 15 residues in the CDR3. CDR3 DNA sequence: TGTGCCAGCACCACAACCGGGACAATAACCTACGAGCAGTACTTC. Its translation is CASTTTGTITYEQYF.

This clonotype was found a few times. The gene calls are TRBV29-1 and TRBJ2-7; 7 nucleotides agree with TRBD1. CDR3 length: 13 amino acids. Germline V CDR1 and CDR2: SQVTM, ANQGSEA. V trimming: 5 bases; J trimming: 5 bases; junction bases outside the gene matches: 9. DNA for the CDR3: TGCAGCGTTCTAATAAACAGGGGAAACGAGCAGTACTTC. This encodes CSVLINRGNEQYF.

V is TRBV2 and J is TRBJ2-1, with a tentative D call TRBD2 (5 bases). Germline CDR1 reads SNHLY; CDR2 reads FYNNEI. The CDR3 covers 13 residues. V was shortened by 8 bases and J by 8 bases, with 16 bases between the two germline ends. As DNA, the CDR3 is TGTGCCAGCGATGGAGGCTCCTGGGATGAGCAGTTCTTC. Translation gives CASDGGSWDEQFF.

This clonotype was counted a few times. The rearrangement uses TRBV5-4 and TRBJ2-1, with a tentative D call TRBD2 (6 bases). V lost 0 bases and J lost 3, with 10 bases in between. This CDR3 region has 15 residues. Germline-derived CDR1 and CDR2 are SGHNT and YYREEE (reference sequence). The CDR3 DNA reads as TGTGCCAGCAGCTTGGCGGGGGTAGTCTACAATGAGCAGTTCTTC. It specifies CASSLAGVVYNEQFF.

Here the CDR3 reads CATSRGTGAYGYTF. DNA for the CDR3: TGTGCCACCAGCAGAGGGACAGGGGCCTATGGCTACACCTTC. J is TRBJ1-2 and V is TRBV15; 9 positions match TRBD1. The CDR3 has 14 amino acids. Per germline, CDR1 LNHNV and CDR2 YYDKDF (reference sequence). Trimming at V came to 1 base and at J to 4 bases, leaving 1 base not matched to a gene.

The sample holds a few counts of this clonotype. This chain links TRBV5-1 with TRBJ1-2; possibly TRBD1 for D (5 bases). The CDR3 runs 15 residues. Trimming took 6 bases from V and 7 from J, leaving 22 bases between them. The V gene's germline CDR1 is SGHRS and CDR2 YFSETQ. CDR3 coding DNA: TGCGCCAGCACCAATGACGAGGGGACCCGGGGTGGCTACACCTTC. This codes for CASTNDEGTRGGYTF. The full variable domain, in which reference TRBV5-1 and TRBJ1-2 provide the parts outside the CDR3, is KAGVTQTPRYLIKTRGQQVTLSCSPISGHRSVSWYQQTPGQGLQFLFEYFSETQRNKGNFPGRFSGRQFSNSRSEMNVSTLELGDSALYLCASTNDEGTRGGYTFGSGTRLTVV.

V is TRBV28 and J is TRBJ2-7, with D unclear. V was cut by 6 bases and J by 4 bases, with 7 bases left in between. The CDR3 has 11 amino acids. Germline V CDR1 and CDR2: MDHEN, SYDVKM. The CDR3 sequence: CASRQRYEQYF. CDR3 nucleotide sequence: TGTGCCAGCAGACAAAGGTACGAGCAGTACTTC. The complete variable domain, with remaining parts taken from reference TRBV28 and TRBJ2-7, reads DVKVTQSSRYLVKRTGEKVFLECVQDMDHENMFWYRQDPGLGLRLIYFSYDVKMKEKGDIPEGYSVSREKKERFSLILESASTNQTSMYLCASRQRYEQYFGPGTRLTVT.